Listed below are T cell receptor beta chains from one sample, sequenced in a study of T cell responses to AZD1222 COVID-19 vaccine. TCRdb keeps only in-frame clones here, not all; method: immunoSEQ multiplex PCR. The sample has around 170,000 clones, 80% to 95% seen once. The specimen was peripheral blood, collected on day 0 of AZD1222 vaccination. The source of these receptors is an adult in good health. Each CDR3 is given with its conserved first and last residue. A D gene is named only where the DNA matches it firmly. For some rows the clone size is stated as once, few or many, or as a class when expanded; others skip it.

D gene: TRBD2; J gene: TRBJ2-7; clone size: few; V gene: TRBV7-9; CDR3 DNA: TGTGCCAGCAGCTACGGACTAGAGGTCGACGAGCAGTACTTC; CDR3 protein: CASSYGLEVDEQYF
D gene: .; J gene: TRBJ2-7; clone size: .; V gene: TRBV28; CDR3 DNA: TGTGCCAGCAGAGGGTATTCGGCCGAGCAGTACTTC; CDR3 protein: CASRGYSAEQYF
D gene: TRBD2; J gene: TRBJ2-7; clone size: .; V gene: TRBV7-2; CDR3 DNA: TGTGCCAGCAGCTGGGCTAGCGGGAGCGGATACGAGCAGTACTTC; CDR3 protein: CASSWASGSGYEQYF
D gene: .; J gene: TRBJ2-5; clone size: .; V gene: TRBV6-2/TRBV6-3; CDR3 DNA: TGTGCCAGCAGTTACGGTCCTGCGGGGACCCAGTACTTC; CDR3 protein: CASSYGPAGTQYF
D gene: .; J gene: TRBJ2-1; clone size: .; V gene: TRBV14; CDR3 DNA: TGTGCCAGCAGCCAAACAGGGAGTTCCTACAATGAGCAGTTCTTC; CDR3 protein: CASSQTGSSYNEQFF
D gene: .; J gene: TRBJ2-6; clone size: once; V gene: TRBV15; CDR3 DNA: TGTGCCACCAGCAGAGTCGGACGGCCTTCCTCTGGGGCCAACGTCCTGACTTTC; CDR3 protein: CATSRVGRPSSGANVLTF
D gene: .; J gene: TRBJ1-5; clone size: once; V gene: TRBV6-1; CDR3 DNA: TGTGCCAGCAGTGAAGGGGGGGGGAACCAGCCCCAGCATTTT; CDR3 protein: CASSEGGGNQPQHF
D gene: .; J gene: TRBJ1-1; clone size: .; V gene: TRBV6-4; CDR3 DNA: TGTGCCATTATGAACACTGAAGCTTTCTTT; CDR3 protein: CAIMNTEAFF
D gene: .; J gene: TRBJ2-7; clone size: .; V gene: TRBV21-1; CDR3 DNA: TGTGCCGGGGAGGGAGCGGGAAGCTACGAGCAGTACTTC; CDR3 protein: CAGEGAGSYEQYF
D gene: TRBD2; J gene: TRBJ2-7; clone size: .; V gene: TRBV5-4; CDR3 DNA: TGTGCCAGCAGCCGCCTTCGGGAGGCGCAGTACTTC; CDR3 protein: CASSRLREAQYF
D gene: .; J gene: TRBJ1-5; clone size: .; V gene: TRBV5-8; CDR3 DNA: TGTGCCAGCAGCTTGTACAGGGTACTCAATCAGCCCCAGCATTTT; CDR3 protein: CASSLYRVLNQPQHF
D gene: .; J gene: TRBJ1-1; clone size: .; V gene: TRBV12-5; CDR3 DNA: TGTGCTAGTGGTTACCCGGGCATCAATGAAGCTTTCTTT; CDR3 protein: CASGYPGINEAFF
D gene: TRBD1; J gene: TRBJ1-4; clone size: .; V gene: TRBV12-5; CDR3 DNA: TGTGCTAGTGGGCCCGGGACAGGGCGGACGGCTAATGAAAAACTGTTTTTT; CDR3 protein: CASGPGTGRTANEKLFF
D gene: .; J gene: TRBJ1-5; clone size: .; V gene: TRBV7-2; CDR3 DNA: TGTGCCAGCAGCGTTGCCAAGGGACGCCAGCCCCAGCATTTT; CDR3 protein: CASSVAKGRQPQHF
D gene: .; J gene: TRBJ2-7; clone size: .; V gene: TRBV6-1; CDR3 DNA: TGTGCCAGCAGTGAAATGGACAACTACGAGCAGTACTTC; CDR3 protein: CASSEMDNYEQYF
D gene: TRBD2; J gene: TRBJ2-1; clone size: .; V gene: TRBV15; CDR3 DNA: TGTGCCACCACTCCGGGACTAGCGGGCAATGAGCAGTTCTTC; CDR3 protein: CATTPGLAGNEQFF
D gene: TRBD1; J gene: TRBJ2-7; clone size: once; V gene: TRBV19; CDR3 DNA: TGTGCCAGTAGTGTGGGACAGGGTGGTTACGAGCAGTACTTC; CDR3 protein: CASSVGQGGYEQYF
D gene: .; J gene: TRBJ2-7; clone size: .; V gene: TRBV6-4; CDR3 DNA: TGTGCCAGCAGTGACTCGAAGACCGGGGCGAGCTCCTACGAGCAGTACTTC; CDR3 protein: CASSDSKTGASSYEQYF
D gene: .; J gene: TRBJ2-5; clone size: .; V gene: TRBV19; CDR3 DNA: TGTGCCAGTAGTATGTTCTCAAGGGAGACCCAGTACTTC; CDR3 protein: CASSMFSRETQYF
D gene: TRBD1; J gene: TRBJ1-2; clone size: once; V gene: TRBV13; CDR3 DNA: TGTGCCAGCAGCTCGGACAGGGGACGTGGCGGCTACACCTTC; CDR3 protein: CASSSDRGRGGYTF
D gene: TRBD1; J gene: TRBJ1-2; clone size: .; V gene: TRBV7-3; CDR3 DNA: TGTGCCAGCAGCTTCGTCGGGGGACAGGGGGACGGCTACACCTTC; CDR3 protein: CASSFVGGQGDGYTF
D gene: TRBD1; J gene: TRBJ1-5; clone size: .; V gene: TRBV4-1; CDR3 DNA: TGCGCCAGCAGCCAAGGGGACAGGGGTGGCAATCAGCCCCAGCATTTT; CDR3 protein: CASSQGDRGGNQPQHF
D gene: .; J gene: TRBJ1-1; clone size: .; V gene: TRBV9; CDR3 DNA: TGTGCCAGCAGCTCACAGGGACCCGAAGCTTTCTTT; CDR3 protein: CASSSQGPEAFF
D gene: TRBD1; J gene: TRBJ2-1; clone size: .; V gene: TRBV11-2; CDR3 DNA: TGTGCCAGCAGCTTAGTACGGACAGGGGGCTCACATGAGCAGTTCTTC; CDR3 protein: CASSLVRTGGSHEQFF
D gene: .; J gene: TRBJ1-1; clone size: .; V gene: TRBV7-3; CDR3 DNA: TGTGCCAGCAGCTTAACGGGTTCTCATTCCGAAGCTTTCTTT; CDR3 protein: CASSLTGSHSEAFF
D gene: TRBD1; J gene: TRBJ1-4; clone size: .; V gene: TRBV19; CDR3 DNA: TGTGCCAGTTCAACCGGGACAGGGGTGGAAAAACTGTTTTTT; CDR3 protein: CASSTGTGVEKLFF
D gene: .; J gene: TRBJ1-4; clone size: once; V gene: TRBV12-5; CDR3 DNA: TGTGCTAGTGGGATAGGGGGGAAAGGAGAAAAACTGTTTTTT; CDR3 protein: CASGIGGKGEKLFF
D gene: .; J gene: TRBJ2-7; clone size: .; V gene: TRBV12-5; CDR3 DNA: TGTGCTAGTGGCCCGCCCGACCGTAGGATCTACGAGCAGTACTTC; CDR3 protein: CASGPPDRRIYEQYF
D gene: .; J gene: TRBJ2-7; clone size: once; V gene: TRBV28; CDR3 DNA: TGTGCCAGCAGTTCTAGGGGGAAGTTCTACGAGCAGTACTTC; CDR3 protein: CASSSRGKFYEQYF
D gene: .; J gene: TRBJ1-1; clone size: .; V gene: TRBV9; CDR3 DNA: TGTGCCAGCAGCGCCCAGGCAGGGCTCAACACTGAAGCTTTCTTT; CDR3 protein: CASSAQAGLNTEAFF
D gene: .; J gene: TRBJ2-7; clone size: .; V gene: TRBV28; CDR3 DNA: TGTGCCAGCAGTTTAGCTGTGGCCTGGGGCGAGCAGTACTTC; CDR3 protein: CASSLAVAWGEQYF
D gene: .; J gene: TRBJ1-1; clone size: .; V gene: TRBV11-2; CDR3 DNA: TGTGCCAGCAGCCCCAGGAACACTGAAGCTTTCTTT; CDR3 protein: CASSPRNTEAFF
D gene: TRBD2; J gene: TRBJ2-1; clone size: .; V gene: TRBV2; CDR3 DNA: TGTGCCAGCAGGGGGACTAGCGGGAGGGATGAGCAGTTCTTC; CDR3 protein: CASRGTSGRDEQFF
D gene: TRBD2; J gene: TRBJ2-1; clone size: .; V gene: TRBV11-2; CDR3 DNA: TGTGCCAGCAGCACTCGACTAGCGGGAGGGAATGATGAGCAGTTCTTC; CDR3 protein: CASSTRLAGGNDEQFF
D gene: .; J gene: TRBJ2-1; clone size: .; V gene: TRBV2; CDR3 DNA: TGTGCCAGCAGCTCTTTTAGCGTAGAGCAGTTCTTC; CDR3 protein: CASSSFSVEQFF
D gene: .; J gene: TRBJ1-6; clone size: .; V gene: TRBV6-4; CDR3 DNA: TGTGCCAGCAGTCCGGACGGCGGACGCCTCCACTTT; CDR3 protein: CASSPDGGRLHF
D gene: .; J gene: TRBJ1-5; clone size: .; V gene: TRBV7-6; CDR3 DNA: TGTGCCAGCAGCGACCAACAGGGCAAAGGAGACCAGCCCCAGCATTTT; CDR3 protein: CASSDQQGKGDQPQHF
D gene: .; J gene: TRBJ1-2; clone size: .; V gene: TRBV19; CDR3 DNA: TGTGCCAGTAGTATGCGTAAGCAACCCGCAGGGGGCTACACCTTC; CDR3 protein: CASSMRKQPAGGYTF
D gene: TRBD2; J gene: TRBJ2-7; clone size: .; V gene: TRBV28; CDR3 DNA: TGTGCCAGCAGTACCGAGACTAGCGGGAGGTACGAGCAGTACTTC; CDR3 protein: CASSTETSGRYEQYF
D gene: .; J gene: TRBJ1-1; clone size: .; V gene: TRBV5-1; CDR3 DNA: TGCGCCAGCAGCTCGGAGATGAACACTGAAGCTTTCTTT; CDR3 protein: CASSSEMNTEAFF
D gene: .; J gene: TRBJ1-5; clone size: .; V gene: TRBV15; CDR3 DNA: TGTGCCACCAGCAGAGTTGAGCCAAATCAGCCCCAGCATTTT; CDR3 protein: CATSRVEPNQPQHF
D gene: .; J gene: TRBJ1-3; clone size: .; V gene: TRBV6-5; CDR3 DNA: TGTGCCAGCAGGGGGGGTTCTGGAAACACCATATATTTT; CDR3 protein: CASRGGSGNTIYF
D gene: TRBD2; J gene: TRBJ2-2; clone size: once; V gene: TRBV2; CDR3 DNA: TGTGCCAGCAGTGAGCTAGCGGTCGGGGAGCTGTTTTTT; CDR3 protein: CASSELAVGELFF
D gene: .; J gene: TRBJ2-7; clone size: .; V gene: TRBV4-3; CDR3 DNA: TGCGCCAGCAGCCAGGGAGAGGGTAGCCAGATCTACGAGCAGTACTTC; CDR3 protein: CASSQGEGSQIYEQYF
D gene: TRBD2; J gene: TRBJ2-7; clone size: .; V gene: TRBV6-5; CDR3 DNA: TGTGCCAGCAGGCCCAGCGGGACGGCAGCCTACGAGCAGTACTTC; CDR3 protein: CASRPSGTAAYEQYF
D gene: .; J gene: TRBJ1-3; clone size: .; V gene: TRBV4-2; CDR3 DNA: TGTGCCAGCAGCCAAGAGGGGGCTAGTGGAAACACCATATATTTT; CDR3 protein: CASSQEGASGNTIYF
D gene: TRBD1; J gene: TRBJ2-7; clone size: .; V gene: TRBV15; CDR3 DNA: TGTGCCACCAGCAGAGAGACAGGGGTAGGTCGGCAGCAGTACTTC; CDR3 protein: CATSRETGVGRQQYF
D gene: .; J gene: TRBJ2-6; clone size: .; V gene: TRBV2; CDR3 DNA: TGTGCCAGCAGTCGGGGTTATGGGGCCAACGTCCTGACTTTC; CDR3 protein: CASSRGYGANVLTF
D gene: .; J gene: TRBJ2-7; clone size: few; V gene: TRBV28; CDR3 DNA: TGTGCCAGCAGGGAGCAGGGGATAAACGAGCAGTACTTC; CDR3 protein: CASREQGINEQYF
D gene: TRBD2; J gene: TRBJ2-7; clone size: .; V gene: TRBV4-2; CDR3 DNA: TGTGCCAGCAGCCAAGACCTGGGACTAGCGGGAGGTCCCTACGAGCAGTACTTC; CDR3 protein: CASSQDLGLAGGPYEQYF
D gene: .; J gene: TRBJ2-1; clone size: .; V gene: TRBV11-2; CDR3 DNA: TGTGCCAGCAGCTTAGCTCCCGGGACCTACAATGAGCAGTTCTTC; CDR3 protein: CASSLAPGTYNEQFF
D gene: .; J gene: TRBJ1-2; clone size: .; V gene: TRBV2; CDR3 DNA: TGTGCCAGCAGCCTACGGACAGAGGGCTACACCTTC; CDR3 protein: CASSLRTEGYTF
D gene: TRBD2; J gene: TRBJ2-6; clone size: .; V gene: TRBV7-2; CDR3 DNA: TGTGCCAGCAGCTTGGGGGGGTCCGGGGCCAACGTCCTGACTTTC; CDR3 protein: CASSLGGSGANVLTF
D gene: .; J gene: TRBJ1-2; clone size: .; V gene: TRBV18; CDR3 DNA: TGTGCCAGCTCAACTCTTCAGGGGTGGCATGGCTACACCTTC; CDR3 protein: CASSTLQGWHGYTF
D gene: TRBD2; J gene: TRBJ2-7; clone size: .; V gene: TRBV28; CDR3 DNA: TGTGCCAGCAGTCTCACCCCGCGACTAGCGGGAGCATACGAGCAGTACTTC; CDR3 protein: CASSLTPRLAGAYEQYF
D gene: .; J gene: TRBJ1-2; clone size: .; V gene: TRBV6-5; CDR3 DNA: TGTGCCACCCACCATGGGGGTAACTATGGCTACACCTTC; CDR3 protein: CATHHGGNYGYTF
D gene: .; J gene: TRBJ1-5; clone size: .; V gene: TRBV5-4; CDR3 DNA: TGTGCCAGCAGCAGGGGAGACAGCCCGAATCAGCCCCAGCATTTT; CDR3 protein: CASSRGDSPNQPQHF
D gene: TRBD1; J gene: TRBJ1-5; clone size: .; V gene: TRBV4-3; CDR3 DNA: TGCGCCAGCAGCCAAGAACAGGGGGCTAATCAGCCCCAGCATTTT; CDR3 protein: CASSQEQGANQPQHF